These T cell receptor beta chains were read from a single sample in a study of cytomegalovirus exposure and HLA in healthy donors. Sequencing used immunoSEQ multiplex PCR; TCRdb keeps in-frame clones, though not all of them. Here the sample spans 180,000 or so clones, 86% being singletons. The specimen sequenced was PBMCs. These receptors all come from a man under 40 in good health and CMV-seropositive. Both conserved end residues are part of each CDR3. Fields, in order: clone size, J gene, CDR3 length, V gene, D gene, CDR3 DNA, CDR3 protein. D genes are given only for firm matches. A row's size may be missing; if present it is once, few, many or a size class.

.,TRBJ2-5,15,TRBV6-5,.,TGTGCCAGCAGTTACTCTTACCCGGTATGGGAGACCCAGTACTTC,CASSYSYPVWETQYF
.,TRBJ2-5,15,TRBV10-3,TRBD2,TGTGCCATCAGTGAGTCTACTAGCGGGACAGAGACCCAGTACTTC,CAISESTSGTETQYF
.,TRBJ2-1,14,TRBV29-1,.,TGCAGCGTTGAAGGAAGGGATTCCTACAATGAGCAGTTCTTC,CSVEGRDSYNEQFF
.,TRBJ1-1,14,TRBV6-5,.,TGTGCCAGCAGTCAAACAGGGCCAGGGACTGAAGCTTTCTTT,CASSQTGPGTEAFF
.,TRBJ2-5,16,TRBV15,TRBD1,TGTGCCACCAGCAGAGCCCAGGACAGGGGTTTTGAGACCCAGTACTTC,CATSRAQDRGFETQYF
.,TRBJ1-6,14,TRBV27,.,TGTGCCAGCAGTTTAGCACCCCTAAATTCACCCCTCCACTTT,CASSLAPLNSPLHF
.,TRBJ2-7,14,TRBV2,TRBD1,TGTGCCAGCAGTCTATCCAGGGGGAACTACGAGCAGTACTTC,CASSLSRGNYEQYF
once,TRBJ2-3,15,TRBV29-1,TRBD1,TGCAGCGGATCTCCCGGGGGACAGGGAACAGATACGCAGTATTTT,CSGSPGGQGTDTQYF
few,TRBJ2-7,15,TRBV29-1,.,TGCAGCGTTGAGGGTGGGGTGGACAAACCCTACGAGCAGTACTTC,CSVEGGVDKPYEQYF
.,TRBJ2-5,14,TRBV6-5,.,TGTGCCAGCAGCTCCAGCCTGGAGGGAGAGACCCAGTACTTC,CASSSSLEGETQYF
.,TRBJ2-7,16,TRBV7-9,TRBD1,TGTGCCAGCAGCCCCTGGGAGGACAGGGATCCCTACGAGCAGTACTTC,CASSPWEDRDPYEQYF
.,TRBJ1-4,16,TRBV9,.,TGTGCCAGCAGCGTCGGGTCGGGGGTAGAAAATGAAAAACTGTTTTTT,CASSVGSGVENEKLFF
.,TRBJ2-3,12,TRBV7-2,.,TGTGCCAGCCGCGCGTGGCCAGATACGCAGTATTTT,CASRAWPDTQYF
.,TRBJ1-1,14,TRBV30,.,TGTGCCTGGAACCGCAAACGGGGGAACACTGAAGCTTTCTTT,CAWNRKRGNTEAFF
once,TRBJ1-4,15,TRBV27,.,TGTGCCAGCAGAAAACTACCCGCAACTAATGAAAAACTGTTTTTT,CASRKLPATNEKLFF
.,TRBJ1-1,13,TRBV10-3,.,TGTGCCATCATGGGTCCGATGAACACTGAAGCTTTCTTT,CAIMGPMNTEAFF
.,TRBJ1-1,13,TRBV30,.,TGTGCCTGGAGTGAGGGAATGAACACTGAAGCTTTCTTT,CAWSEGMNTEAFF
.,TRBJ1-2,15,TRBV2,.,TGTGCCAGCAGTTTAGTCGACAGACCCAACTATGGCTACACCTTC,CASSLVDRPNYGYTF
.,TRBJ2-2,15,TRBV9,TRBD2,TGTGCCAGCAGCGTAGTTGCGGGAGACACCGGGGAGCTGTTTTTT,CASSVVAGDTGELFF
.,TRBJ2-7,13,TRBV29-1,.,TGCAGCGTTGAAGGAGCCGGCGGCAGGGAGCAGTACTTC,CSVEGAGGREQYF
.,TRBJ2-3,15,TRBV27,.,TGTGCCAGCAGGCTTACTGAGCGCCGCACAGATACGCAGTATTTT,CASRLTERRTDTQYF
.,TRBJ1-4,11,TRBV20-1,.,TGCAGTGCTAGTCAGACGATAGGGCTACATTTT,CSASQTIGLHF
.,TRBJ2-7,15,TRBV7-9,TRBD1,TGTGCCAGCAGCCGTATGGACAGGGACTCCTACGAGCAGTACTTC,CASSRMDRDSYEQYF
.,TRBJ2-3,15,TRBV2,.,TGTGCCAGCATTAGGGAGTTAACTAGCACAGATACGCAGTATTTT,CASIRELTSTDTQYF